Below, one TCR beta chain is given with its context. Its antigen is still unknown. This entry comes from a study of T cell responses to AZD1222 COVID-19 vaccine. Data came from immunoSEQ multiplex PCR; TCRdb stores just in-frame clones and leaves some out. The repertoire holds roughly 150,000 clones, with approximately 90% as singletons. There are 17 residues in the CDR3. Germline values: CDR1 MDHEN, CDR2 SYDVKM. V dropped 1 base and J dropped 6; count of bases not matched to a gene: 10. Broader study findings: Spike-specific TCR breadth and depth both grew after two AZD1222 doses.

The TCR comes from an adult in good health. The source was peripheral blood, collected on day 0 of AZD1222 vaccination. J is TRBJ1-5 and V is TRBV28; 9 positions agree with TRBD1. CDR3 amino acids: CASSLFQGQGRGQPQHF. The DNA of the CDR3 is TGTGCCAGCAGTTTATTCCAGGGACAGGGAAGGGGTCAGCCCCAGCATTTT.